Below are 11 T cell receptor beta chains sequenced from a single sample in a study of T-cell reconstitution after alpha-beta-depleted transplantation in children. Unique molecular identifiers were used in preparing the TCRbeta library. TCRdb reprocessed the PCR reads via MiXCR and lists one record per CDR3 protein. The repertoire consists of under 450,000 distinct CDR3 sequences, with 13% occurring once and the leading ten covering approximately 4.3%. The sample was PBMCs, taken from the stem cell graft. These receptors were taken from a human donor who donated a stem cell graft to a child with Fanconi anemia.

The chain couples TRBV5-1 to TRBJ1-2; no reliable D call. This CDR3 region has 13 residues. CDR1 SGHRS and CDR2 YFSETQ come from the germline V gene. V dropped 0 bases and J dropped 6 bases, with 9 bases sitting between them. CDR3: CASSLDAGDGYTF. The CDR3 nucleotides are TGCGCCAGCAGCTTGGACGCCGGGGATGGCTACACCTTC.

This chain uses TRBV6-2 or TRBV6-3 with TRBJ2-7; 7 bases are shared with TRBD2. V was clipped by 6 bases and J by 7 bases; unmatched bases: 12. The CDR3 totals 14 residues. From germline, CDR1 is MNHEY and CDR2 SVGEGT. The CDR3 DNA reads TGTGCCAGCAGGCCCGCTGGCGGGGAGGGAGAGCAGTACGTC. It translates to CASRPAGGEGEQYV.

This clonotype was seen at least ten times. The rearrangement links TRBV7-8 to TRBJ2-5; the match to TRBD1 covers 8 bases. This CDR3 region has 15 residues. Germline V gene data show CDR1 as SGHVS and CDR2 as FQNEAQ. With 3 bases clipped from V and 3 bases from J, the junction kept 6 bases outside the gene matches. CDR3 in amino acids: CASSFPDRVEETQYF. As DNA, the CDR3 is TGTGCCAGCAGCTTCCCGGACAGGGTCGAAGAGACCCAGTACTTC.

Many counts were recorded for this clonotype. V usage is TRBV3-1 and J usage is TRBJ1-3; 7 bases are shared with TRBD1. V shed 4 bases, J shed 7 bases, and the junction held 4 bases outside the gene matches. This CDR3 is 13 amino acids long. Germline V gives CDR1 LGHDT, CDR2 YNNKEL (reference sequence). CDR3 DNA: TGTGCCAGCAGCCTTCGACAGGGCAACACCATATATTTT. Translating gives CASSLRQGNTIYF.

This clonotype has at least ten counts. The chain couples TRBV4-3 to TRBJ2-6; no reliable D call. Germline CDR1 LGHNA, CDR2 YSLEER. The CDR3 totals 17 residues. The germline V and J ends were trimmed by 2 bases and 0 bases, with 11 bases remaining between them. The CDR3 region is CASSQKTGSSGANVLTF. The DNA for the CDR3 is TGCGCCAGCAGCCAAAAGACGGGTAGCTCTGGGGCCAACGTCCTGACTTTC.

Ten or more counts support this clonotype. V and J are TRBV12-3 or TRBV12-4 and TRBJ2-1; 8 positions agree with TRBD2. The CDR3 sequence is 13 residues long. Losses at the gene ends were 1 base for V and 9 bases for J; bases not matched to a gene: 2. The CDR3 coding sequence is TGTGCCAGCAGTTTAGGCGGGGGGCGTGAGCAGTTCTTC. It specifies CASSLGGGREQFF.

The rearrangement uses TRBV12-3 or TRBV12-4 and TRBJ1-4; D gene ambiguous. CDR3 size: 12 residues. Deletions cut 11 bases from V and 5 bases from J, with 12 bases between. The CDR3 nucleotides are TGTGCCTCCCGTAGGCAAAATGAAAAACTGTTTTTT. Translated, it gives CASRRQNEKLFF.

This clonotype was recorded a few times. The V gene is TRBV12-3 or TRBV12-4, the J gene TRBJ2-7; weak D call: TRBD2 (5 bases). With 1 base removed from V and 2 bases from J, the gap between germline ends came to 18 bases. This CDR3 is built from 17 residues. The CDR3 here is CASSLGVERFSPYEQYF. The CDR3 DNA reads as TGTGCCAGCAGTTTAGGAGTTGAGCGGTTTAGCCCCTACGAGCAGTACTTC.

This chain uses TRBV5-1 with TRBJ2-5; D uncertain. CDR3 length: 14 amino acids. Germline assignment: CDR1 SGHRS and CDR2 YFSETQ. V lost 4 bases and J lost 5, with 15 bases in between. DNA for the CDR3: TGCGCCAGCAGCGAACGGACGCCTCAGGAGACCCAGTACTTC. Residues: CASSERTPQETQYF.

This clonotype was picked up a small number of times. This rearrangement joins TRBV20-1 to TRBJ2-7; 10 bases line up with TRBD1. Germline CDR1 and CDR2: DFQATT and SNEGSKA (reference sequence). V lost 3 bases to trimming and J lost 7 bases; unmatched junction nucleotides: 3. The CDR3 spans 12 residues. The CDR3 DNA reads as TGCAGTGCTAGGACAGGGGGCGGTGAGCAGTACGTC. The encoded protein is CSARTGGGEQYV.

The V gene is TRBV5-1, the J gene TRBJ2-1; 8 positions match TRBD2. The CDR3 spans 15 residues. Germline lookup yields CDR1 SGHRS and CDR2 YFSETQ. With V trimmed by 7 bases and J by 0 bases, 6 bases remained unmatched. Here the CDR3 reads CASVLAVDSYNEQFF. CDR3 sequence (DNA): TGCGCCAGCGTACTAGCGGTAGACTCCTACAATGAGCAGTTCTTC.